These 15 T cell receptor beta chains came from one sample sequenced in a study of cytomegalovirus exposure and HLA in healthy donors. The PCR contained 60 Vbeta and 13 Jbeta primers. The protocol was immunoSEQ multiplex PCR, while the TCRdb copy is restricted to in-frame clones and leaves out a portion. The sample yields roughly 130,000 clones, 80% seen once. Sequencing was done on a sample of PBMCs. These receptors were taken from a male donor in good health and CMV-seronegative.

The chain has TRBV10-3 and TRBJ1-1; the D gene is possibly TRBD1 (6 bases). This CDR3 has 14 amino acids. The V end lost 10 bases, the J end lost 0 bases, and 15 bases lay between the germline ends. CDR1 and CDR2 from the germline V gene are ENHRY and SYGVKD. The CDR3 nucleotides read TGTGCCAGCAGCCAAGGACAGCTGAACACTGAAGCTTTCTTT. Residues: CASSQGQLNTEAFF.

Only one count was recorded for this clone. The chain links TRBV7-9 to TRBJ1-1, with D possibly being TRBD1 (5 bases). CDR3 length: 12 residues. Germline CDR1 SEHNR, CDR2 FQNEAQ (reference sequence). V lost 6 bases, J lost 9 bases, and 14 bases lay in between. The CDR3: CASSGEGSKAFF. CDR3 bases: TGTGCCAGCAGTGGGGAGGGGTCAAAAGCTTTCTTT.

This CDR3 reads CASASGLAISYEQYF. In nucleotides, the CDR3 is TGCGCCAGCGCCTCGGGACTAGCGATCTCCTACGAGCAGTACTTC. The chain recombines TRBV5-1 with TRBJ2-7, with 10 nucleotides matching TRBD2. The J segment lost 0 bases and the V segment lost 7 bases, leaving 7 bases of the junction unmatched. This CDR3 has 15 residues. Germline V gene lookup returns CDR1 SGHRS and CDR2 YFSETQ.

The chain couples TRBV5-1 to TRBJ2-5; 8 bases are a match to TRBD1. J was trimmed by 1 base and V by 2 bases; bases with no gene match: 1. The CDR3 contains 14 residues. Per germline, CDR1 SGHRS and CDR2 YFSETQ. The CDR3 region has the DNA TGCGCCAGCAGCTTTACAGGGGGCCAAGAGACCCAGTACTTC. The encoded protein is CASSFTGGQETQYF.

Notes on this clone: Other DNA variants within this sample encode the same CDR3. The chain employs TRBV13 and TRBJ2-2, with D possibly matching TRBD1 (6 bases). Germline values: CDR1 PRHDT, CDR2 FYEKMQ (reference sequence). Trimming left V 1 base short and J 6 bases short, with 9 bases between. The CDR3 sequence is 14 residues long. The DNA for the CDR3 is TGTGCCAGCAGCTTAGTACAGGGAGCCGGGGAGCTGTTTTTT. Residues: CASSLVQGAGELFF.

The chain links TRBV18 to TRBJ1-4; TRBD1 might be the D (6 bases). CDR3 length equals 14 residues. The V gene's germline CDR1 is KGHSH and CDR2 LQKENI. Trimming removed 5 bases from V and 5 bases from J, with 12 bases in between. The CDR3 spells CASSLQGGNEKLFF. The CDR3 bases are TGTGCCAGCTCATTACAGGGCGGGAATGAAAAACTGTTTTTT. The variable domain in full, with the rest retrieved from reference TRBV18 and TRBJ1-4, is NAGVMQNPRHLVRRRGQEARLRCSPMKGHSHVYWYRQLPEEGLKFMVYLQKENIIDESGMPKERFSAEFPKEGPSILRIQQVVRGDSAAYFCASSLQGGNEKLFFGSGTQLSVL.

The genes are TRBV28 and TRBJ2-2; 7 bases align to TRBD1. Germline V gives CDR1 MDHEN, CDR2 SYDVKM. The V segment lost 6 bases and the J segment 2 bases; nucleotides outside the gene matches: 6. The CDR3 extends over 15 amino acids. CDR3 in amino acids: CASSVTGRNTGELFF. CDR3 DNA sequence: TGTGCCAGCAGCGTGACAGGGAGAAACACCGGGGAGCTGTTTTTT.

The gene calls are TRBV11-2 and TRBJ2-3; no clear D gene. Between the trimmed V and J ends, which lost 4 bases and 6 bases, there was a span of 8 bases. The CDR3 extends over 12 amino acids. Germline CDR1 is SGHAT and CDR2 is FQNNGV. The CDR3 sequence: CASSSSLDTQYF. The DNA for the CDR3 is TGTGCCAGCAGCTCCTCCCTGGATACGCAGTATTTT.

CDR3 in amino acids: CASSIGGEDTQYF. CDR3 nucleotides: TGTGCCAGTAGTATCGGGGGGGAGGATACGCAGTATTTT. J is TRBJ2-3 and V is TRBV19; 8 positions agree with TRBD2. CDR3 length: 13 amino acids. J lost 6 bases, V lost 3 bases, and 2 bases had no gene match. Germline CDR1 and CDR2: LNHDA and SQIVND (reference sequence).

The chain joins TRBV5-1 to TRBJ1-2; D is undetermined. Looked up from germline, CDR1 is SGHRS and CDR2 is YFSETQ. Trimming took off 0 bases at V and 3 bases at J, with 9 bases between the two ends. The CDR3 covers 14 residues. The CDR3 is CASSLADSDYGYTF. The CDR3 DNA follows: TGCGCCAGCAGCTTGGCCGACTCAGACTATGGCTACACCTTC. The whole variable domain, remainder taken from reference TRBV5-1 and TRBJ1-2, is KAGVTQTPRYLIKTRGQQVTLSCSPISGHRSVSWYQQTPGQGLQFLFEYFSETQRNKGNFPGRFSGRQFSNSRSEMNVSTLELGDSALYLCASSLADSDYGYTFGSGTRLTVV.

The chain is built from TRBV27 and TRBJ2-3; D possibly corresponds to TRBD2 (6 bases). V was trimmed by 3 bases and J by 4 bases, leaving 8 bases between them. The CDR3 loop spans 13 amino acids. Per the germline V gene, CDR1 is MNHEY and CDR2 is SMNVEV (reference sequence). Written as DNA, the CDR3 is TGTGCCAGCAGTTTCGGAGGGGCAGATACGCAGTATTTT. Its protein product is CASSFGGADTQYF.

The chain employs TRBV6-5 and TRBJ2-1, with D hard to call. Trimming took 8 bases from V and 15 from J, leaving 14 bases between them. This CDR3 is built from 10 residues. Germline-derived CDR1 and CDR2 are MNHEY and SVGAGI. The CDR3 DNA reads as TGTGCCAGCGGTAAAGACATTCGGTTCTTC. It codes for CASGKDIRFF.

J is TRBJ2-3 and V is TRBV27; perhaps TRBD1 as D (5 bases). V lost 5 bases and J lost 3, with 12 bases in between. This CDR3 spans 14 amino acids. Germline V lookup: CDR1 MNHEY, CDR2 SMNVEV (reference sequence). The DNA for the CDR3 is TGTGCCAGCAGTGCCCGAAGGGGTACAGATACGCAGTATTTT. It codes for CASSARRGTDTQYF.

The chain recombines TRBV9 with TRBJ2-7, with 10 bases aligning to TRBD2. From germline, CDR1 is SGDLS and CDR2 YYNGEE. The V segment lost 0 bases and the J segment 4 bases; nucleotides outside the gene matches: 7. CDR3 length: 16 residues. As DNA, the CDR3 is TGTGCCAGCAGCGTAGGAGAAGCGGGGGGGCCTTACGAGCAGTACTTC. As protein: CASSVGEAGGPYEQYF.

V gene TRBV7-9 combines with J gene TRBJ1-5; TRBD1 agrees at 8 bases. This CDR3 spans 12 amino acids. Germline CDR1 reads SEHNR; CDR2 reads FQNEAQ (reference sequence). V was clipped by 5 bases and J by 6 bases; unmatched bases: 0. For the CDR3, the DNA is TGTGCCAGCAGCGACAGGGGTCAGCCCCAGCATTTT. Translated, it gives CASSDRGQPQHF.